Listed here is a single T cell receptor (beta chain). Looked up from germline, CDR1 is SGHTA and CDR2 is FQGTGA. Trimming removed 7 bases from V and 8 bases from J, with 14 bases in between. The CDR3 covers 13 residues. Original analysis: Nucleated cell counts were estimated from reference gene primer amplification. Clones were read by immunoSEQ multiplex PCR, and TCRdb kept only the in-frame ones, dropping some. V and J calls and clone size follow that table, whereas D and trimming were derived from the DNA. The sample carries about 77,000 clones, about 80% recorded once. This sample was taken from a study of blood T cell repertoires in COVID-19. The overall study: Donors in the United States, Italy and Spain gave samples during acute or convalescent COVID-19. PBMCs, B-cell-depleted T cells, or T cells provided the cDNA or gDNA that made up the material.

V usage is TRBV7-3 and J usage is TRBJ2-2, with D possibly TRBD1 on 6 matching bases. Specimen: peripheral blood. The origin of this receptor is a woman aged 65 to 85 with acute or convalescent COVID-19. CDR3 DNA sequence: TGTGCCAGCAACCCGACAGGTTCGGGGGAGCTGTTTTTT. Translation: CASNPTGSGELFF.